The 19 T cell receptor beta chains listed next were all sequenced from one sample in a study of cytomegalovirus exposure and HLA in healthy donors. PCR was performed using 60 Vbeta and 13 Jbeta primers. Sequencing was performed with immunoSEQ multiplex PCR; in TCRdb, only in-frame clones are kept and a portion is missing. Here the sample spans 80,000 to 100,000 clones, 81% being singletons. Sequencing was done on a sample of PBMCs. Receptors originate from a man aged 35-49 years in good health and CMV-seronegative.

The chain couples TRBV2 to TRBJ2-2; 7 bases match TRBD2. The J segment lost 1 base and the V segment lost 6 bases, leaving 2 bases of the junction unmatched. The length of the CDR3 is 14 residues. Germline V gene lookup returns CDR1 SNHLY and CDR2 FYNNEI. The CDR3 DNA sequence: TGTGCCAGCAGAGGCGGGGGGAACACCGGGGAGCTGTTTTTT. Its protein is CASRGGGNTGELFF.

This clone was detected once. The chain combines TRBV2 with TRBJ1-2; no definite D call. V lost 2 bases to trimming and J lost 4 bases, with 17 bases between them. CDR3 length equals 16 residues. The germline CDR1 and CDR2 sequences are SNHLY and FYNNEI. The CDR3 protein is CASSENLGPGGYGYTF. The CDR3 DNA follows: TGTGCCAGCAGTGAAAACCTTGGCCCGGGAGGCTATGGCTACACCTTC.

The chain carries TRBV15 and TRBJ2-7; the match to TRBD1 covers 8 bases. V lost 3 bases to trimming and J lost 3 bases; unmatched junction nucleotides: 13. The CDR3 covers 17 residues. Germline-derived CDR1 and CDR2 are LNHNV and YYDKDF (reference sequence). This CDR3 reads CATSRPPPDRGNYEQYF. The CDR3 DNA is TGTGCCACCAGCAGGCCCCCCCCAGACAGGGGAAACTACGAGCAGTACTTC.

The rearrangement uses TRBV11-2 and TRBJ1-2, with a tentative D call TRBD1 (6 bases). Germline V gene lookup returns CDR1 SGHAT and CDR2 FQNNGV. The V end lost 6 bases, the J end lost 4 bases, and 21 bases lay between the germline ends. The length of the CDR3 is 16 residues. The CDR3 is CASRTDRTHSGYGYTF. In DNA form, the CDR3 reads TGTGCCAGCAGAACAGACAGGACTCACTCGGGCTATGGCTACACCTTC.

V is TRBV6-5 and J is TRBJ1-1, with TRBD1 identical over 8 bases. V trimming: 6 bases; J trimming: 5 bases; junction bases outside the gene matches: 5. The CDR3 runs to 13 residues. Per the germline V gene, CDR1 is MNHEY and CDR2 is SVGAGI. The CDR3 reads CASRGQASTEAFF. The DNA of the CDR3 is TGTGCCAGCAGGGGACAGGCCAGTACTGAAGCTTTCTTT.

This clone is a singleton in its sample. This chain links TRBV29-1 with TRBJ2-7, with TRBD1 matching 8 bases. There are 13 residues in the CDR3. Germline CDR1 reads SQVTM; CDR2 reads ANQGSEA. J gave up 1 base and V 6 bases, and 5 bases lay outside the gene matches. Here the CDR3 reads CSVGQGLSYEQYF. DNA for the CDR3: TGCAGCGTCGGACAGGGCCTTTCCTACGAGCAGTACTTC.

The gene calls are TRBV12-5 and TRBJ1-1; the D gene is possibly TRBD1 (6 bases). V lost 7 bases, J lost 0 bases, and 21 bases lay in between. Germline CDR1 reads LGHNT; CDR2 reads FRNRAP. The CDR3 has 17 residues. CDR3 in amino acids: CASAADSLLTMNTEAFF. The CDR3 coding sequence is TGTGCTAGTGCCGCGGACAGTCTCCTAACAATGAACACTGAAGCTTTCTTT.

The chain uses TRBV18 and TRBJ2-1, with TRBD1 as a possible D gene (5 bases). The germline V and J ends were trimmed by 4 bases and 5 bases, with 12 bases remaining between them. The CDR3 spans 14 residues. Germline V gene data show CDR1 as KGHSH and CDR2 as LQKENI. CDR3 DNA sequence: TGTGCCAGCTCACAAAGGGGAACAGACAATGAGCAGTTCTTC. Residues: CASSQRGTDNEQFF.

The chain recombines TRBV6-1 with TRBJ2-1, with D tentatively TRBD1 (6 bases). Germline V gene lookup returns CDR1 MNHNS and CDR2 SASEGT. V lost 1 base, J lost 5 bases, and 12 bases lay in between. The CDR3 has 15 amino acids. As DNA, the CDR3 is TGTGCCAGCAGTGAAGGGTCAGGGGTTAACAATGAGCAGTTCTTC. Amino acids: CASSEGSGVNNEQFF.

The chain combines TRBV7-2 with TRBJ2-7, with D uncertain. Germline V gene sequence: CDR1 SGHTA, CDR2 FQGNSA. The germline V and J ends were trimmed by 2 bases and 2 bases, with 7 bases remaining between them. The CDR3 loop spans 13 amino acids. This chain's CDR3 is CASSLPDTYEQYF. CDR3 nucleotide sequence: TGTGCCAGCAGCTTACCAGATACCTACGAGCAGTACTTC.

The rearrangement joins TRBV10-2 to TRBJ2-1; TRBD2 matches 7 bases. Germline CDR1 is WSHSY and CDR2 is SAAADI. The trim removed 8 bases at V and 6 bases at J, leaving 7 bases unmatched. The CDR3 is 13 amino acids. The CDR3 region is CASAGTTFNEQFF. The CDR3 coding sequence is TGCGCCAGCGCCGGGACTACCTTCAATGAGCAGTTCTTC.

The chain is built from TRBV6-5 and TRBJ2-7, with 8 bases fitting TRBD1. CDR1 and CDR2 (germline): MNHEY, SVGAGI. Trimming removed 7 bases from V and 6 bases from J; junction bases left unmatched: 8. CDR3 length equals 13 residues. CDR3 sequence: CASNVPGGREQYF. The CDR3 DNA reads as TGTGCCAGCAATGTACCAGGGGGCCGCGAGCAGTACTTC.

The genes are TRBV4-2 and TRBJ2-4; D remains unclear. V was trimmed by 0 bases and J by 2 bases, leaving 8 bases between them. Per the germline V gene, CDR1 is LGHNA and CDR2 is YNFKEQ. The CDR3 loop spans 15 amino acids. CDR3 sequence reads: CASSQDERTKNIQYF. The CDR3 nucleotides read TGTGCCAGCAGCCAAGATGAGAGAACCAAAAACATTCAGTACTTC.

The chain has TRBV7-9 and TRBJ2-1; a weak D match, TRBD1 (5 bases). The V gene's germline CDR1 is SEHNR and CDR2 FQNEAQ (reference sequence). Trimming took off 5 bases at V and 8 bases at J, with 22 bases between the two ends. The CDR3 contains 16 residues. The CDR3 protein is CASSPRGGTRGDEQFF. CDR3 DNA: TGTGCCAGCAGCCCAAGGGGTGGCACCCGTGGGGATGAGCAGTTCTTC.

The chain joins TRBV29-1 to TRBJ2-1; TRBD2 is a possible D gene (6 bases). V was shortened by 1 base and J by 8 bases, with 6 bases between the two germline ends. From germline, CDR1 is SQVTM and CDR2 ANQGSEA. This CDR3 has 11 amino acids. The CDR3, as DNA: TGCAGCGTTGAAGGGGGGGATGAGCAGTTCTTC. Its protein is CSVEGGDEQFF.

Only one count was recorded for this clone. This chain joins TRBV6-1 and TRBJ2-7; the D is unclear. The germline V gene encodes CDR1 MNHNS and CDR2 SASEGT. V lost 1 base and J lost 3, with 19 bases in between. This CDR3 spans 17 amino acids. This CDR3 reads CASSEGGSLTLIYEQYF. The CDR3 DNA follows: TGTGCCAGCAGTGAAGGAGGTTCACTCACCTTGATCTACGAGCAGTACTTC.

V is TRBV2 and J is TRBJ2-5; D is unclear. The J call could be wrong; TRBJ2-7 is a better fit for the DNA end. There are 13 residues in the CDR3. CDR1 SNHLY and CDR2 FYNNEI come from the germline V gene. The CDR3 reads CASSERSSYEQYF. The CDR3 region has the DNA TGTGCCAGCAGTGAACGGTCCTCCTACGAGCAGTACTTC.

The chain links TRBV18 to TRBJ1-5; D not resolved. The CDR3 is 15 residues long. The V end was cut by 0 bases, the J end by 5 bases, with 11 bases between. Germline V gene data show CDR1 as KGHSH and CDR2 as LQKENI. The CDR3 is CASSPPGTQYQPQHF. CDR3 coding DNA: TGTGCCAGCTCACCACCGGGCACGCAGTATCAGCCCCAGCATTTT.

Turning to this clone: Other DNA sequences in the same sample also yield this CDR3. As DNA, the CDR3 is TGTGCCAGCAGCCGGACAGGGAGCACAGATACGCAGTATTTT. Translation: CASSRTGSTDTQYF. V is TRBV7-9 and J is TRBJ2-3, with 8 bases that match TRBD1. CDR1 and CDR2 from the germline V gene are SEHNR and FQNEAQ (reference sequence). The CDR3 is 14 amino acids. V was clipped by 5 bases and J by 0 bases; unmatched bases: 1.